The T cell receptor (beta chain) under discussion was sequenced for a study of blood T cell repertoires in COVID-19. At the level of the study: From T cells, B-cell-depleted T cells, or PBMCs came the material, which was cDNA or gDNA.

CDR1 is GTSNPN and CDR2 is SVGIG in the germline V gene (reference sequence). The CDR3 runs 13 residues. Between the trimmed V and J ends, which lost 2 bases and 0 bases, there was a span of 5 bases. The assay was immunoSEQ multiplex PCR, and TCRdb's table has in-frame clones only and misses some. The data show roughly 68,000 clones, with over 65% seen just once and 15% to 20% held by the top ten. The receptor comes from a woman over 75 with acute or convalescent COVID-19. The V gene is TRBV30, the J gene TRBJ1-3; D gene uncertain. Sample: peripheral blood. The CDR3 bases are TGTGCCTGGAGTTACAGCTCTGGAAACACCATATATTTT. Translation gives CAWSYSSGNTIYF.